The 5 T cell receptor beta chains below were found in one sample sequenced in a study of blood T cell repertoires in COVID-19. The data were produced by immunoSEQ multiplex PCR, yet TCRdb's version contains in-frame clones alone and is incomplete. The data show under 500,000 clones, 87% seen once. What was sequenced was PBMCs or T cells enriched from blood (not recorded which). Receptors were obtained from a woman between 18 and 29 years old with acute COVID-19.

V usage is TRBV2 and J usage is TRBJ2-3; TRBD1 aligns across 9 bases. Looked up from germline, CDR1 is SNHLY and CDR2 is FYNNEI. This CDR3 spans 12 amino acids. The V segment lost 6 bases and the J segment 8 bases; nucleotides outside the gene matches: 3. CDR3 DNA: TGTGCCAGCAGCGAACAGGGGGCTACGCAGTATTTT. Translation: CASSEQGATQYF.

The gene calls are TRBV4-2 and TRBJ2-6, with 8 bases lining up with TRBD2. This CDR3 contains 21 residues. The V gene end was trimmed by 0 bases and the J gene end by 1 base; junction bases not matched to a gene: 14. The germline CDR1 and CDR2 sequences are LGHNA and YNFKEQ. The CDR3 loop is CASSQDPLGGGRVSGANVLTF. The CDR3 DNA follows: TGTGCCAGCAGCCAAGATCCCCTCGGCGGGGGGCGGGTGTCTGGGGCCAACGTCCTGACTTTC.

V and J are TRBV19 and TRBJ1-1; a possible D gene is TRBD1 (6 bases). The CDR3 totals 13 residues. Trimming cost V 1 base and J 10 bases, with 13 bases left between them. Per the germline V gene, CDR1 is LNHDA and CDR2 is SQIVND (reference sequence). CDR3 in amino acids: CASSIAGQSAAFF. The CDR3 DNA is TGTGCCAGTAGTATAGCCGGACAGAGCGCAGCTTTCTTT.

This sequence joins TRBV3-1 (or the pseudogene TRBV3-2) and TRBJ1-4; D remains unclear. The CDR3 is made up of 15 amino acids. V was pared by 1 base and J by 4 bases, with 10 bases between. CDR1 and CDR2 from the germline V gene are LGHDT and YNNKEL (reference sequence). The CDR3 nucleotides read TGTGCCAGCAGCCAAGGGGGAGCTGGTAATGAAAAACTGTTTTTT. This sequence encodes CASSQGGAGNEKLFF.

This sequence joins TRBV7-6 and TRBJ1-3, with a possible D match to TRBD1 (5 bases). This CDR3 is built from 16 residues. The germline V and J ends were trimmed by 0 bases and 0 bases, with 9 bases remaining between them. Germline V gene sequence: CDR1 SGHVS, CDR2 FNYEAQ. The CDR3 protein is CASSLAEGLSGNTIYF. In DNA form, the CDR3 reads TGTGCCAGCAGCTTAGCAGAGGGACTCTCTGGAAACACCATATATTTT.